The subject of this entry is one T cell receptor (beta chain). Germline V gene data show CDR1 as LGHNA and CDR2 as YNFKEQ. The CDR3 sequence is 15 residues long. V was cut by 4 bases and J by 4 bases, with 16 bases left in between. The data stem from a study of blood T cell repertoires in COVID-19. Study in general: In each case, the material was cDNA or gDNA derived from T cells, B-cell-depleted T cells, or PBMCs.

In the original processing: Amplification with reference gene primers provided the estimates of nucleated cell counts. Assay used: immunoSEQ multiplex PCR; TCRdb lists only in-frame clones, some missing. V, J and clone size are taken as reported in that table, and D and trimming were inferred from the DNA itself. The data contain about 140,000 clones, approximately 86% of them singletons. Sequencing was performed on peripheral blood. The chain has TRBV4-2 and TRBJ2-5; maybe TRBD2 (7 bases). This clonotype was sampled from a woman aged 60 to 75 with acute or convalescent COVID-19. CDR3 residues: CASSPAGGGRETQYF. In DNA, the CDR3 is TGTGCCAGCAGCCCAGCTGGGGGGGGGCGAGAGACCCAGTACTTC.